Each of the 20 T cell receptor beta chains below was sequenced from the same sample in a study of Graves' ophthalmopathy and Graves' hyperthyroidism. Amplification from RNA transcripts yielded the TCR beta CDR3 regions. RT-PCR in the first round used HTBI primers; a second-round multiplex PCR followed. From the multiplex PCR reads, TCRdb called clonotypes with MiXCR, one entry per CDR3 protein. The data contain about 150,000 distinct CDR3 sequences, 37% of them singletons. The material sequenced was peripheral blood. The source of these receptors is a middle-aged woman with Graves' ophthalmopathy.

This clonotype was seen repeatedly, ten times or more. This chain links TRBV5-1 with TRBJ2-4; TRBD1 agrees at 7 bases. The germline CDR1 and CDR2 sequences are SGHRS and YFSETQ. V gave up 0 bases and J gave up 7 bases; unmatched junction bases: 4. CDR3 length: 14 amino acids. The CDR3 DNA follows: TGCGCCAGCAGCTTGGAGGGGGCTGGGAACATTCAGTACTTC. It specifies CASSLEGAGNIQYF. Full variable domain (outside the CDR3, taken from reference TRBV5-1 and TRBJ2-4): KAGVTQTPRYLIKTRGQQVTLSCSPISGHRSVSWYQQTPGQGLQFLFEYFSETQRNKGNFPGRFSGRQFSNSRSEMNVSTLELGDSALYLCASSLEGAGNIQYFGAGTRLSVL.

The V gene is TRBV7-2, the J gene TRBJ1-2; TRBD1 might be the D (5 bases). The CDR3 totals 15 residues. CDR1 is SGHTA and CDR2 is FQGNSA in the germline V gene. The V gene lost 2 bases and the J gene lost 4 bases, with 14 bases spanning the gap. As DNA, the CDR3 is TGTGCCAGCAGCTTATTTAGGCGCCAGGGCTATGGCTACACCTTC. Translation gives CASSLFRRQGYGYTF.

This clonotype was found many times. This chain uses TRBV6-2 or TRBV6-3 with TRBJ2-7; possibly TRBD2 for D (6 bases). With 11 bases removed from V and 3 bases from J, the gap between germline ends came to 14 bases. The germline V gene encodes CDR1 MNHEY and CDR2 SVGEGT. This CDR3 is built from 12 residues. The CDR3 loop reads CASEGNGYEQYF. In DNA, the CDR3 is TGTGCCTCGGAGGGAAATGGCTACGAGCAGTACTTC.

The chain uses TRBV6-5 and TRBJ2-5, with 7 bases fitting TRBD1. V lost 0 bases and J lost 5; bases outside the gene matches: 9. The CDR3 consists of 16 residues. Looked up from germline, CDR1 is MNHEY and CDR2 is SVGAGI. As DNA, the CDR3 is TGTGCCAGCAGTTACTCGTCCCGACAGGGTGGGGAGACCCAGTACTTC. Translated, it gives CASSYSSRQGGETQYF.

The rearrangement joins TRBV6-5 to TRBJ2-7, with a possible D match to TRBD1 (6 bases). The CDR3 is 15 residues long. CDR1 is MNHEY, CDR2 SVGAGI, per germline. The V end lost 0 bases, the J end lost 4 bases, and 13 bases lay between the germline ends. The chain's CDR3 is CASSYSARGGYEQYF. DNA of the CDR3: TGTGCCAGCAGTTACTCTGCCAGGGGTGGGTACGAGCAGTACTTC.

CDR3 bases: TGTGCCAGCAGCTTAGGCAGGGGGCGAGAGACCCAGTACTTC. Its protein product is CASSLGRGRETQYF. The chain couples TRBV7-8 to TRBJ2-5; 8 bases agree with TRBD1. J lost 4 bases, V lost 1 base, and 2 bases had no gene match. The CDR3 loop spans 14 amino acids. The germline CDR1 and CDR2 sequences are SGHVS and FQNEAQ.

This clonotype was seen repeatedly, ten times or more. The chain is built from TRBV6-5 and TRBJ2-7; 9 positions match TRBD1. Germline-derived CDR1 and CDR2 are MNHEY and SVGAGI. This CDR3 is built from 14 residues. V trimming: 2 bases; J trimming: 2 bases; junction bases outside the gene matches: 1. As DNA, the CDR3 is TGTGCCAGCAGTTACGGGACAGGGACCTACGAGCAGTACTTC. Translation: CASSYGTGTYEQYF.

This clonotype was observed at least ten times. The CDR3: CAIRDGALGYEQYF. Written as DNA, the CDR3 is TGTGCCATCAGGGACGGGGCCTTGGGATACGAGCAGTACTTC. The chain combines TRBV10-3 with TRBJ2-7, with D perhaps assigned TRBD1 or TRBD2 (5 bases each). Germline lookup yields CDR1 ENHRY and CDR2 SYGVKD. The CDR3 is made up of 14 amino acids. Trimming removed 6 bases at V and 4 bases at J, with 16 bases between.

This clonotype was picked up many times. The rearrangement links TRBV6-5 to TRBJ1-2, with D maybe TRBD1 (5 bases). From germline, CDR1 is MNHEY and CDR2 SVGAGI. V was shortened by 4 bases and J by 0 bases, with 15 bases between the two germline ends. This CDR3 is built from 16 residues. The CDR3 spells CASSLSRQNTNYGYTF. The CDR3 DNA follows: TGTGCCAGCAGTTTAAGCCGACAGAATACTAACTATGGCTACACCTTC.

This clonotype was seen ten or more times. J is TRBJ1-1 and V is TRBV7-9; 10 bases agree with TRBD1. The CDR3 has 14 residues. Germline CDR1 and CDR2: SEHNR and FQNEAQ (reference sequence). V gave up 8 bases and J gave up 0 bases; unmatched junction bases: 3. In nucleotides, the CDR3 is TGTGCCAGCGGACAGGGGGGAGTGAACACTGAAGCTTTCTTT. Its translation is CASGQGGVNTEAFF.

J is TRBJ1-2 and V is TRBV30; weak D call: TRBD1 (5 bases). CDR3 size: 13 residues. Trimming took off 0 bases at V and 4 bases at J, with 9 bases between the two ends. Germline V gives CDR1 GTSNPN, CDR2 SVGIG (reference sequence). The CDR3 DNA reads as TGTGCCTGGAGTGTACCAGGGTTCTATGGCTACACCTTC. Its protein product is CAWSVPGFYGYTF.

The V and J genes are TRBV12-3 or TRBV12-4 and TRBJ2-5; the D gene is possibly TRBD2 (6 bases). The germline V and J ends were trimmed by 3 bases and 2 bases, with 16 bases remaining between them. The CDR3 extends over 16 amino acids. Here the CDR3 reads CASSFTGGISQETQYF. CDR3 nucleotides: TGTGCCAGCAGTTTTACCGGGGGAATTTCACAAGAGACCCAGTACTTC.

Many counts were recorded for this clonotype. The chain carries TRBV27 and TRBJ1-2; no clear D. CDR3 length: 15 amino acids. CDR1 MNHEY and CDR2 SMNVEV come from the germline V gene (reference sequence). Trimming removed 3 bases from V and 1 base from J, with 12 bases in between. This CDR3 reads CASSFWADRNYGYTF. DNA for the CDR3: TGTGCCAGCAGTTTTTGGGCAGACCGTAACTATGGCTACACCTTC.

This chain links TRBV12-3 or TRBV12-4 with TRBJ1-1, with 7 bases lining up with TRBD1. The CDR3 extends over 13 amino acids. V lost 11 bases and J lost 6; bases outside the gene matches: 12. The CDR3 spells CASIGQVAAEAFF. Here the CDR3 DNA reads TGTGCCTCGATAGGACAGGTGGCCGCTGAAGCTTTCTTT.

There are many counts of this clonotype. This chain connects TRBV7-2 to TRBJ1-6; D may be TRBD1 (5 bases). CDR1 is SGHTA and CDR2 is FQGNSA in the germline V gene. This CDR3 has 13 residues. V was shortened by 2 bases and J by 13 bases, with 12 bases between the two germline ends. CDR3 region: CASSLTTGTPLHF. The CDR3 DNA reads as TGTGCCAGCAGCTTAACGACCGGGACCCCCCTCCACTTT.

J is TRBJ2-4 and V is TRBV12-3 or TRBV12-4, with unresolved D. V was shortened by 2 bases and J by 1 base, with 15 bases between the two germline ends. This CDR3 is built from 17 residues. CDR3 sequence reads: CASSLIRSVNAKNIQYF. The CDR3 nucleotides read TGTGCCAGCAGTTTAATTCGTTCCGTGAATGCCAAAAACATTCAGTACTTC.

The rearrangement joins TRBV6-1 to TRBJ1-2, with 10 bases that match TRBD1. The CDR3 extends over 13 amino acids. Germline CDR1 and CDR2: MNHNS and SASEGT. Unmatched junction bases numbered 7, after V lost 6 bases and J lost 9 bases. Here the CDR3 reads CASRTGTGDSYTF. CDR3 DNA: TGTGCCAGCAGAACCGGGACAGGGGATAGCTACACCTTC.

This clonotype appeared many times. This rearrangement joins TRBV18 to TRBJ2-7, with 11 bases identical to TRBD2. Unmatched junction bases numbered 4, after V lost 5 bases and J lost 4 bases. The CDR3 consists of 14 residues. The V gene's germline CDR1 is KGHSH and CDR2 LQKENI. For the CDR3, the DNA is TGTGCCAGCTCAAAGACTAGCGGGAAATACGAGCAGTACTTC. The encoded protein is CASSKTSGKYEQYF.

This clonotype was counted at least ten times. The rearrangement joins TRBV20-1 to TRBJ2-7; 11 nucleotides match TRBD2. This CDR3 is built from 14 residues. Unmatched junction bases numbered 7, after V lost 6 bases and J lost 3 bases. The germline CDR1 and CDR2 sequences are DFQATT and SNEGSKA (reference sequence). CDR3 in amino acids: CSAWGLADSYEQYF. As DNA, the CDR3 is TGCAGTGCGTGGGGACTAGCGGACAGCTACGAGCAGTACTTC.

There are many counts of this clonotype. The rearrangement links TRBV27 to TRBJ1-5; 10 bases align to TRBD1. The V gene end was trimmed by 6 bases and the J gene end by 6 bases; junction bases not matched to a gene: 5. CDR1 and CDR2 from the germline V gene are MNHEY and SMNVEV (reference sequence). The CDR3 runs to 14 residues. DNA of the CDR3: TGTGCCAGCAGAACTAGGACAGGGGGTCAGCCCCAGCATTTT. Amino acids: CASRTRTGGQPQHF.